This T cell receptor (beta chain) was found in a study of T cell changes during pregnancy in multiple sclerosis. Produced via immunoSEQ multiplex PCR; TCRdb's table is partial and in-frame only. The repertoire includes over 90,000 clones, roughly nine tenths of them detected once, and 0.75% to 0.95% sits in the top ten. This receptor was taken from a female donor with multiple sclerosis, enrolled in a pregnancy study. Sequencing used peripheral blood, obtained after pregnancy.

The chain's CDR3 is CASSFAYEQYF. For the CDR3, the DNA is TGTGCCAGCAGCTTCGCCTACGAGCAGTACTTC. J is TRBJ2-7 and V is TRBV7-2; no clear D. Germline loops: CDR1 SGHTA, CDR2 FQGNSA. V lost 3 bases and J 2 bases, leaving 2 bases between the germline ends. This CDR3 has 11 amino acids. The complete variable domain, with remaining parts taken from reference TRBV7-2 and TRBJ2-7, reads GAGVSQSPSNKVTEKGKDVELRCDPISGHTALYWYRQSLGQGLEFLIYFQGNSAPDKSGLPSDRFSAERTGGSVSTLTIQRTQQEDSAVYLCASSFAYEQYFGPGTRLTVT.